This T cell receptor (beta chain) was profiled in a study of PD-1 blockade in classical Hodgkin lymphoma. Using immunoSEQ multiplex PCR, the repertoire was profiled, and TCRdb retains in-frame clones only, with some absent. Of 30,000 to 45,000 clones listed, almost 90% are singletons. There was relapse after autologous stem cell transplantation in every patient, and there was variation in brentuximab vedotin exposure. Best responses fell into complete response, partial response or progressive disease. The CDR3 length is 14 residues. The germline gives CDR1 LNHDA, CDR2 SQIVND (reference sequence). Study-level points and caveats: Patients who responded completely had about the same baseline diversity as newly diagnosed patients. Baseline TCR diversity was reportedly lower in newly diagnosed patients than healthy donors.

As concerns this clone: The target antigen is unknown. Germline is not matched at one junction end, which may reflect a read error.

The chain uses TRBV19 and TRBJ2-1, with 8 bases aligning to TRBD2. This sample comprised peripheral blood mononuclear cells (PBMCs), obtained before the second cycle of nivolumab. The TCR originated in a human donor with classical Hodgkin lymphoma. The CDR3 region has the DNA TGTGCCAGTACGGTTCGGGAGGGGAGAGGTAGTCTGCTCTTC. Translating gives CASTVREGRGSLLF.